These 4 T cell receptor beta chains were sequenced from one sample in a study of CD8 T cells in ankylosing spondylitis (TCRdb year 2017). The library was made by 5' RACE. The data were produced on an Illumina HiSeq 2500. The public reads were run again by TCRdb, first through fastp at Q25 and then through MiXCR, and only productive beta chains were kept. Every distinct CDR3 protein forms one entry, paired with its most common genes and DNA. The sample contains 80,000 to 100,000 distinct CDR3 sequences, about 8.3% of them found a single time. The ten largest account for nearly 10% of the sample. Sequencing was done on a sample of blood, either unsorted or a sorted T cell fraction (not recorded which). The receptor set was obtained from a male donor with ankylosing spondylitis or in good health (not recorded which).

This clonotype was detected only a few times. This may be a read error: a much more frequent sequence differs by one nucleotide. CDR3 residues: CASSRGGARGINEQYF. DNA for the CDR3: TGTGCCAGCAGCCGGGGGGGAGCGAGGGGTATCAACGAGCAGTACTTC. The chain joins TRBV11-2 to TRBJ2-7; 8 bases are a match to TRBD2. This CDR3 comprises 16 residues. Germline V gives CDR1 SGHAT, CDR2 FQNNGV. V shed 5 bases and J 5 bases; nucleotides not matched to a gene: 14.

This clonotype was seen more than once but under ten times. The chain links TRBV29-1 to TRBJ2-1, with unresolved D. CDR3 size: 13 residues. CDR1 is SQVTM, CDR2 ANQGSEA, per germline. V dropped 3 bases and J dropped 3 bases, with 9 bases sitting between them. This chain's CDR3 is CSVEPEVYNEQFF. CDR3 nucleotide sequence: TGCAGCGTTGAGCCAGAAGTCTACAATGAGCAGTTCTTC.

This clonotype was counted at least ten times. One end of the junction varies from germline; a read error may be responsible. J is TRBJ2-3 and V is TRBV7-7; D perhaps matches TRBD2 (6 bases). The CDR3 extends over 15 amino acids. Germline V gives CDR1 SSHAT, CDR2 FNYEAQ (reference sequence). The CDR3 is CASSLTGTPRDTQYF. CDR3 bases: TGTGCTAGCAGCTTAACCGGGACTCCTCGAGATACGCAGTATTTT.

This clonotype has more than one count but fewer than ten. An end of the junction does not agree with germline; a read error may underlie this. This chain connects TRBV4-3 to TRBJ2-3, with no clear D. The CDR3 is 15 residues long. The germline V gene has CDR1 LGHNA and CDR2 YSLEER. As DNA, the CDR3 is TGCGACAGCAGCCAAGATTGGAATTCGTTAGATACGCAGTATTTT. It is translated as CDSSQDWNSLDTQYF.